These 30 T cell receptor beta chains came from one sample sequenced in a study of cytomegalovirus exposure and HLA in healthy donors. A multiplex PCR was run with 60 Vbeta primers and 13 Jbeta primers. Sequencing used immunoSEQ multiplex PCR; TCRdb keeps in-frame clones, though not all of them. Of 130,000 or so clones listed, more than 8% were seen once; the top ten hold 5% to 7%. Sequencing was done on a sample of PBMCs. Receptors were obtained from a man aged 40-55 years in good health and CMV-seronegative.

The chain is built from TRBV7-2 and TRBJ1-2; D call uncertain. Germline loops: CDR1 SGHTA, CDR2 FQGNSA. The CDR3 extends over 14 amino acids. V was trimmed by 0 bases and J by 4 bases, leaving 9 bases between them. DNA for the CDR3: TGTGCCAGCAGCTTAGCAGGGAGGAGCTATGGCTACACCTTC. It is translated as CASSLAGRSYGYTF.

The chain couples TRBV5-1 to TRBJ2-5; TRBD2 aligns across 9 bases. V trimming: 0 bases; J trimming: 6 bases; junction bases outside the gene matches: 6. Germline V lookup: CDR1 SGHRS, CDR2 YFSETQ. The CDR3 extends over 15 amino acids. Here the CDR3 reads CASSLEASGAKTQYF. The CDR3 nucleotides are TGCGCCAGCAGCTTGGAGGCTAGCGGGGCTAAGACCCAGTACTTC.

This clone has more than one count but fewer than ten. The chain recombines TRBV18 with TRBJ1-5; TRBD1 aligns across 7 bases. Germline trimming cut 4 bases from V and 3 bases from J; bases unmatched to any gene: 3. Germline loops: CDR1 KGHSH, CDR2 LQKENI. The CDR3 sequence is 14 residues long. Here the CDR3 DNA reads TGTGCCAGCTCACATGACAGGGACAATCAGCCCCAGCATTTT. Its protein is CASSHDRDNQPQHF.

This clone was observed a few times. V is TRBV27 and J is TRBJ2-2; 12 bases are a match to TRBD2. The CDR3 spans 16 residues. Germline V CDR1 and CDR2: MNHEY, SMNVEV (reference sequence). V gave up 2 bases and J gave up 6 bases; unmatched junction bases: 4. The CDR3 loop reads CASSLVLAGGPGELFF. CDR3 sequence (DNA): TGTGCCAGCAGTTTAGTACTAGCGGGGGGACCCGGGGAGCTGTTTTTT.

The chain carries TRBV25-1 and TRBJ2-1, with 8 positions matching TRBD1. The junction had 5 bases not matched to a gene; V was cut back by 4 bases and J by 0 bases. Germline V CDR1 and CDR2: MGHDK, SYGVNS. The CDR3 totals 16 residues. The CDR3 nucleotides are TGTGCCAGCAGTGGATGGACAGGGAGCTCCTACAATGAGCAGTTCTTC. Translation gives CASSGWTGSSYNEQFF.

Here the CDR3 reads CASSSGTVLEKLFF. For the CDR3, the DNA is TGTGCCAGCAGCTCGGGGACAGTCCTTGAAAAACTGTTTTTT. The chain has TRBV11-2 and TRBJ1-4, with 7 bases lining up with TRBD1. The V gene end was trimmed by 4 bases and the J gene end by 7 bases; junction bases not matched to a gene: 6. The CDR3 runs 14 residues. CDR1 and CDR2 from the germline V gene are SGHAT and FQNNGV.

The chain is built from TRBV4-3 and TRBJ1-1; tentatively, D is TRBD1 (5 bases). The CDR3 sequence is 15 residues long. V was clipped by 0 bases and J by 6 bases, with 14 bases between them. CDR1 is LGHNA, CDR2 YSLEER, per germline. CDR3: CASSQDFGGTAEAFF. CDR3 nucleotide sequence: TGCGCCAGCAGCCAAGATTTTGGGGGGACCGCTGAAGCTTTCTTT.

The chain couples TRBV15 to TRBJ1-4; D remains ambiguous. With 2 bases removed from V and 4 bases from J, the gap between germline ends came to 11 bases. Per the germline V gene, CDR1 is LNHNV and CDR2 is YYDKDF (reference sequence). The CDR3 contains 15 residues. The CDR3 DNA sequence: TGTGCCACCAGCAGATACCACAGCAGTAATGAAAAACTGTTTTTT. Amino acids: CATSRYHSSNEKLFF.

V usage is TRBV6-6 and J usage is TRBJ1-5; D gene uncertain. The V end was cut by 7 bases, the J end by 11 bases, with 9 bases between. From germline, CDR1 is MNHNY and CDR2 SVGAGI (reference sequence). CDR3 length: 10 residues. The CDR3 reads CASKTSSQHF. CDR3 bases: TGTGCCAGCAAGACTTCGTCCCAGCATTTT.

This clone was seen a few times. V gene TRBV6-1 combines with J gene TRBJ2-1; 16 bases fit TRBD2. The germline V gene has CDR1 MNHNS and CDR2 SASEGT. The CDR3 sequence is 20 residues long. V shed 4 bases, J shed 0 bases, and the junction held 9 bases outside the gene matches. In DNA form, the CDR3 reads TGTGCCAGCAGTGCGAGCCCCGGGACTAGCGGGGGGGGCTCCTACAATGAGCAGTTCTTC. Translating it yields CASSASPGTSGGGSYNEQFF.

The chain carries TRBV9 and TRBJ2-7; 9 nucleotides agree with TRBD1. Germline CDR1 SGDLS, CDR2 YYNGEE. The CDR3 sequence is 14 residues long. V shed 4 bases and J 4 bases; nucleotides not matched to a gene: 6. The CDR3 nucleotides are TGTGCCAGCAGCCCCCGGGACAGGGCGTACGAGCAGTACTTC. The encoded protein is CASSPRDRAYEQYF.

The CDR3 region has the DNA TGTGCCAGTAGTATACGGTTACAGCTGAACACTGAAGCTTTCTTT. Amino acid sequence: CASSIRLQLNTEAFF. V and J are TRBV19 and TRBJ1-1; no clear D gene. This CDR3 spans 15 amino acids. Germline V lookup: CDR1 LNHDA, CDR2 SQIVND (reference sequence). V lost 2 bases to trimming and J lost 0 bases, with 10 bases between them.

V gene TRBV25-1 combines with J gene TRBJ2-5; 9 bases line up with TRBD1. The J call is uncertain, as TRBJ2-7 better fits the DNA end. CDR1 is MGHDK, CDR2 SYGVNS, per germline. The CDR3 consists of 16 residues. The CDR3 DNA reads TGTGCCAGCAGTGGCCCCCGGACAGGGGCAGCCTACGAGCAGTACTTC. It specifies CASSGPRTGAAYEQYF.

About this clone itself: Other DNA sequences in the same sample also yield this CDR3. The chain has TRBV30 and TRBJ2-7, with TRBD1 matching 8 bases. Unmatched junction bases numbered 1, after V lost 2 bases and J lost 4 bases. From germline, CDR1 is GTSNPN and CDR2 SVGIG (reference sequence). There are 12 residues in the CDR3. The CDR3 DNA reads TGTGCCTGGAGTCGACAGGGGTACGAGCAGTACTTC. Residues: CAWSRQGYEQYF.

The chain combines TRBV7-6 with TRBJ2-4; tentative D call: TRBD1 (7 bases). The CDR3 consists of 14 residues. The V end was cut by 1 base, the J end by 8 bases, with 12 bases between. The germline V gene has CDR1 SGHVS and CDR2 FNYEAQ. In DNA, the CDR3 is TGTGCCAGCAGCTTAGGACCCAGGGGGGACATTCAGTACTTC. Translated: CASSLGPRGDIQYF.

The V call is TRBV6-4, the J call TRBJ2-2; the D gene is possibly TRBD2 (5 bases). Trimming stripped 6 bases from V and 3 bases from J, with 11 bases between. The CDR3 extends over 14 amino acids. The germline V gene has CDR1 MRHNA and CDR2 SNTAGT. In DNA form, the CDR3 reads TGTGCCAGCAGCGAAGGACTTGACACCGGGGAGCTGTTTTTT. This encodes CASSEGLDTGELFF.

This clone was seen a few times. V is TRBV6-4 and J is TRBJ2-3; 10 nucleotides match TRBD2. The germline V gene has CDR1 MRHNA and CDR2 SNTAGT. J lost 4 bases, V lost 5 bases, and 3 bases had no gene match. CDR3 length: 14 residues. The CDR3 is CASSFGTSADTQYF. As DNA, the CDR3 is TGTGCCAGCAGTTTCGGGACTAGCGCAGATACGCAGTATTTT.

As DNA, the CDR3 is TGTGCCAGCAGAACAGATGGGGTCCGGGGAGCAGATACGCAGTATTTT. Translation: CASRTDGVRGADTQYF. V gene TRBV11-2 combines with J gene TRBJ2-3; D may be TRBD2 (5 bases). With 6 bases removed from V and 4 bases from J, the gap between germline ends came to 20 bases. The CDR3 spans 16 residues. Germline CDR1 SGHAT, CDR2 FQNNGV.

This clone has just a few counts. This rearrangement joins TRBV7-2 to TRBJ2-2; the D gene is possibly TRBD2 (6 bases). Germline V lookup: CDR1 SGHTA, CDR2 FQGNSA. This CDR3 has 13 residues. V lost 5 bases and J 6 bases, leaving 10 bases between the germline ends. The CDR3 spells CASSPRGAGELFF. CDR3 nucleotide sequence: TGTGCCAGCAGCCCGCGGGGCGCCGGGGAGCTGTTTTTT.

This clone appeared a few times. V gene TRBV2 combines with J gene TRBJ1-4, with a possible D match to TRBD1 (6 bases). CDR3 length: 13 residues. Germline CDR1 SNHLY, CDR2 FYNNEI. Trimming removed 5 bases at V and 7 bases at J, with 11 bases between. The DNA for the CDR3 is TGTGCCAGCAGTATGGGACATAGTGAAAAACTGTTTTTT. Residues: CASSMGHSEKLFF. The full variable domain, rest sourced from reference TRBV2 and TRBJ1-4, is EPEVTQTPSHQVTQMGQEVILRCVPISNHLYFYWYRQILGQKVEFLVSFYNNEISEKSEIFDDQFSVERPDGSNFTLKIRSTKLEDSAMYFCASSMGHSEKLFFGSGTQLSVL.

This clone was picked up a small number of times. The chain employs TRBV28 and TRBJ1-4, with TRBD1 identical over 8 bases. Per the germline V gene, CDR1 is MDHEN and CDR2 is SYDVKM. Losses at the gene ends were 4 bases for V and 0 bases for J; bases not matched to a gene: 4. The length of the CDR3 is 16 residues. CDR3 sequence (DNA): TGTGCCAGCAGTTCCGACAGGGGTCCAACTAATGAAAAACTGTTTTTT. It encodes CASSSDRGPTNEKLFF.

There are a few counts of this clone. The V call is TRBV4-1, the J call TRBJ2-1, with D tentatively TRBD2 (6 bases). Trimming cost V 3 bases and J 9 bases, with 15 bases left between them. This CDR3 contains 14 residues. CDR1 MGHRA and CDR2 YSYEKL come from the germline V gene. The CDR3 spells CASSQEGVGGEQFF. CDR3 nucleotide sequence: TGCGCCAGCAGCCAGGAAGGTGTGGGAGGTGAGCAGTTCTTC.

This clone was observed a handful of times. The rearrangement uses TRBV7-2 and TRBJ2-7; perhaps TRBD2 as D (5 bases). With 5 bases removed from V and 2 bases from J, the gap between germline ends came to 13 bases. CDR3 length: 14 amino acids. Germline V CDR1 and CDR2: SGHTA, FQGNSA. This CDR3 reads CASSRWERPYEQYF. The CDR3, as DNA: TGTGCCAGCAGCCGCTGGGAGCGCCCCTACGAGCAGTACTTC.

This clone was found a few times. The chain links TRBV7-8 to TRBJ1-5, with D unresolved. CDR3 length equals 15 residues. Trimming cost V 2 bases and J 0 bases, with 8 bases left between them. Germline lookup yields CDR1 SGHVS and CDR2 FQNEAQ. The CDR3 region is CASSLFGDSNQPQHF. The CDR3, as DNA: TGTGCCAGCAGCTTATTCGGGGATAGCAATCAGCCCCAGCATTTT.

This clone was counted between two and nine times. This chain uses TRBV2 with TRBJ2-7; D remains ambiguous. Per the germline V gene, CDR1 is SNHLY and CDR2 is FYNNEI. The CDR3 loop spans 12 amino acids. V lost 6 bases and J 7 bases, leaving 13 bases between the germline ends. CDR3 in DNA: TGTGCCAGCAGGGAGATTTCTAGGGAGCAGTACTTC. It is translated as CASREISREQYF.

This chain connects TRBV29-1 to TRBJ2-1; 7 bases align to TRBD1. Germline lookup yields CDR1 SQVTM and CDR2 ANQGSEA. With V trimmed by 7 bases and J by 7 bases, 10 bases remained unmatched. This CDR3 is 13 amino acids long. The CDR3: CSGEQGIGNEQFF. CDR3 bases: TGCAGCGGGGAACAGGGGATAGGGAATGAGCAGTTCTTC.

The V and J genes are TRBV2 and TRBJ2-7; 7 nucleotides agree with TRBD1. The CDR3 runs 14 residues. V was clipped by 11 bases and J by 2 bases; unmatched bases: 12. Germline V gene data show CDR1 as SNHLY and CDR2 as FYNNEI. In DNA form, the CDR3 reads TGTGCCTCCTCCGACAGGGTTTCGACCTACGAGCAGTACTTC. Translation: CASSDRVSTYEQYF.

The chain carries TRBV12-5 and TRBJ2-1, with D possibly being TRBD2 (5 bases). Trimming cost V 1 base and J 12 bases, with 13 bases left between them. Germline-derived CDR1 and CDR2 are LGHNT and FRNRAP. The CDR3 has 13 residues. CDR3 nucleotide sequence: TGTGCTAGTGGTTTGGATGCGGCGGGTTTGCAGTTCTTC. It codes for CASGLDAAGLQFF. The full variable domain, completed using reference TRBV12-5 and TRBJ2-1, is DARVTQTPRHKVTEMGQEVTMRCQPILGHNTVFWYRQTMMQGLELLAYFRNRAPLDDSGMPKDRFSAEMPDATLATLKIQPSEPRDSAVYFCASGLDAAGLQFFGPGTRLTVL.

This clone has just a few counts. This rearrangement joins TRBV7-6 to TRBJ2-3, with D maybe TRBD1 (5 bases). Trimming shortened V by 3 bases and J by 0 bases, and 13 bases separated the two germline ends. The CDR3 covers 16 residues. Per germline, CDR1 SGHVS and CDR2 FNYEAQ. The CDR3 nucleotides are TGTGCCAGCAGCTTGGGGCAGGTCCCGAGCACAGATACGCAGTATTTT. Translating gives CASSLGQVPSTDTQYF.

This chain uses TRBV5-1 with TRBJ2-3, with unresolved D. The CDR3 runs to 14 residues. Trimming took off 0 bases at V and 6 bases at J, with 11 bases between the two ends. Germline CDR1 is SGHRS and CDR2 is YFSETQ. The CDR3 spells CASSLESPGDTQYF. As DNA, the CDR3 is TGCGCCAGCAGCTTGGAATCCCCCGGGGATACGCAGTATTTT.